The clone carrying this T cell receptor beta chain was counted between two and nine times. This entry is derived from a study of blood T cell repertoires in COVID-19. For the study at large: Donors in the United States, Italy and Spain gave samples during acute or convalescent COVID-19. T cells, B-cell-depleted T cells, or PBMCs provided the cDNA or gDNA that served as material.

Germline CDR1 and CDR2: SGHTA and FQGTGA. This CDR3 spans 15 amino acids. V lost 5 bases to trimming and J lost 0 bases; unmatched junction nucleotides: 7. In the authors' methods: Using reference gene primer amplification, nucleated cell counts were estimated. Using immunoSEQ multiplex PCR, the repertoire was profiled, and TCRdb retains in-frame clones only, with some absent. The V and J calls and clone size are taken from that table; D and trimming were inferred from the DNA. The table lists roughly 200,000 clones, 75% to 80% of them singletons. Sequenced: peripheral blood. This sequence originates from a woman in her forties or fifties with active or convalescent COVID-19. The V gene is TRBV7-3, the J gene TRBJ2-7; 7 positions agree with TRBD1. CDR3 DNA sequence: TGTGCCAGCAGCCCAACCGGGACAGCCTCCTACGAGCAGTACTTC. It yields the protein CASSPTGTASYEQYF. The full variable domain, its missing parts supplied by reference TRBV7-3 and TRBJ2-7, is GAGVSQTPSNKVTEKGKYVELRCDPISGHTALYWYRQSLGQGPEFLIYFQGTGAADDSGLPNDRFFAVRPEGSVSTLKIQRTERGDSAVYLCASSPTGTASYEQYFGPGTRLTVT.